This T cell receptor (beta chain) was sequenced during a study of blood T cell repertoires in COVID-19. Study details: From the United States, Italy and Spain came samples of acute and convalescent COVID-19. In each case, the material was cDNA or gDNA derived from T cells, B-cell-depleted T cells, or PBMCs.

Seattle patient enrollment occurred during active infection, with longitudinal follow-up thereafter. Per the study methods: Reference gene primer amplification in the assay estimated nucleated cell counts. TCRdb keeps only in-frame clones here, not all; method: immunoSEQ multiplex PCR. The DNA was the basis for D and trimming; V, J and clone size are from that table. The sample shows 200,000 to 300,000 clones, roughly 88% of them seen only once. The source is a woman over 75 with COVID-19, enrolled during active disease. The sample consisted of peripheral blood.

The CDR3 loop is CASSPGTINTGELFF. CDR3 sequence (DNA): TGTGCCAGCAGCCCCGGGACAATTAACACCGGGGAGCTGTTTTTT. This rearrangement joins TRBV7-3 to TRBJ2-2, with a possible D match to TRBD1 (6 bases). Germline CDR1 is SGHTA and CDR2 is FQGTGA. The CDR3 runs to 15 residues. The ends were cut back, 5 bases at V and 2 bases at J, with 12 bases in the middle. Complete variable domain (other parts from reference TRBV7-3 and TRBJ2-2): GAGVSQTPSNKVTEKGKYVELRCDPISGHTALYWYRQSLGQGPEFLIYFQGTGAADDSGLPNDRFFAVRPEGSVSTLKIQRTERGDSAVYLCASSPGTINTGELFFGEGSRLTVL.